The 26 T cell receptor beta chains reported below all come from one sample, sequenced in a study of beta chain features in type 1 diabetes. The authors reverse transcribed all of the isolated RNA, so sequencing captured expressed TCRB transcripts. The data were produced by immunoSEQ multiplex PCR, yet TCRdb's version contains in-frame clones alone and is incomplete. The profile shows fewer than 25,000 clones, approximately 70% of them singletons. Sample: Tregs from blood. The source is a woman aged 40 to 50 in good health.

A single count supports this clone. The genes are TRBV10-2 and TRBJ1-1, with D hard to call. V lost 3 bases and J lost 1, with 15 bases in between. The CDR3 runs 16 residues. Germline V gene sequence: CDR1 WSHSY, CDR2 SAAADI. The CDR3 protein is CASSDLTLLGNTEAFF. CDR3 nucleotide sequence: TGCGCCAGCAGTGATCTAACCCTTCTTGGGAACACTGAAGCTTTCTTT.

The chain joins TRBV6-1 to TRBJ1-6, with D perhaps matching TRBD1 (5 bases). CDR3 length: 16 residues. In germline, CDR1 is MNHNS, CDR2 SASEGT. V was cut by 4 bases and J by 4 bases, with 14 bases left in between. The DNA for the CDR3 is TGTGCCAGCAGTGTAGGCCCGACAGCGTATAATTCACCCCTCCACTTT. It is translated as CASSVGPTAYNSPLHF.

V gene TRBV11-3 combines with J gene TRBJ1-5; TRBD1 agrees at 7 bases. The CDR3 is 13 residues long. Per the germline V gene, CDR1 is SGHNT and CDR2 is YENEEA. Germline trimming cut 8 bases from V and 4 bases from J; bases unmatched to any gene: 5. The CDR3 spells CASHRGPNQPQHF. The DNA of the CDR3 is TGTGCCAGCCACAGGGGACCTAATCAGCCCCAGCATTTT.

The rearrangement uses TRBV7-2 and TRBJ2-7, with D unclear. The CDR3 consists of 12 residues. V lost 3 bases to trimming and J lost 4 bases, with 7 bases between them. CDR1 is SGHTA, CDR2 FQGNSA, per germline. For the CDR3, the DNA is TGTGCCAGCAGCTTGCCCGGGTACGAGCAGTACTTC. This translates into CASSLPGYEQYF.

This sequence joins TRBV7-2 and TRBJ1-2, with D possibly being TRBD1 (6 bases). Trimming shortened V by 5 bases and J by 0 bases, and 10 bases separated the two germline ends. This CDR3 comprises 14 residues. From germline, CDR1 is SGHTA and CDR2 FQGNSA. The chain's CDR3 is CASSQGQTNYGYTF. CDR3 in DNA: TGTGCCAGCAGCCAAGGACAGACTAACTATGGCTACACCTTC.

The chain is built from TRBV9 and TRBJ2-1, with 11 bases fitting TRBD2. Germline CDR1 is SGDLS and CDR2 is YYNGEE. The CDR3 loop spans 16 amino acids. V shed 0 bases and J 9 bases; nucleotides not matched to a gene: 8. CDR3 nucleotide sequence: TGTGCCAGCAGCGTAGTGGCTAGCGGGGGGACTGGTGAGCAGTTCTTC. Its protein is CASSVVASGGTGEQFF. The variable domain in full, with the rest retrieved from reference TRBV9 and TRBJ2-1, is DSGVTQTPKHLITATGQRVTLRCSPRSGDLSVYWYQQSLDQGLQFLIQYYNGEERAKGNILERFSAQQFPDLHSELNLSSLELGDSALYFCASSVVASGGTGEQFFGPGTRLTVL.

The chain has TRBV18 and TRBJ2-7, with 7 bases aligning to TRBD1. The trim removed 0 bases at V and 7 bases at J, leaving 6 bases unmatched. Germline V CDR1 and CDR2: KGHSH, LQKENI. The CDR3 sequence is 14 residues long. The CDR3 nucleotides are TGTGCCAGCTCACCACCGACAGGGTTGGGGGAGCAGTACTTC. It specifies CASSPPTGLGEQYF.

The rearrangement joins TRBV9 to TRBJ2-5, with a weak D call TRBD1 (6 bases). The CDR3 spans 13 residues. From germline, CDR1 is SGDLS and CDR2 YYNGEE. Trimming took off 1 base at V and 7 bases at J, with 11 bases between the two ends. CDR3 in amino acids: CASSVRGLATQYF. CDR3 coding DNA: TGTGCCAGCAGCGTAAGGGGGTTAGCGACCCAGTACTTC.

This clone counts as large (0.1 to 1%). J is TRBJ2-5 and V is TRBV13; 7 bases are a match to TRBD1. CDR3 size: 16 residues. Germline-derived CDR1 and CDR2 are PRHDT and FYEKMQ (reference sequence). V gave up 4 bases and J gave up 4 bases; unmatched junction bases: 12. The CDR3 coding sequence is TGTGCCAGCAGCTCAGCGACAGGGATCTTGCGAGAGACCCAGTACTTC. As protein: CASSSATGILRETQYF.

This clone was seen a few times. The chain joins TRBV6-5 to TRBJ1-6; D may be TRBD1 (6 bases). The V end was cut by 3 bases, the J end by 10 bases, with 13 bases between. Germline V CDR1 and CDR2: MNHEY, SVGAGI. CDR3 size: 14 residues. CDR3 DNA sequence: TGTGCCAGCAGTTATCGCAGGGGAGTATCACCCCTCCACTTT. Protein product: CASSYRRGVSPLHF.

This clone has a handful of counts. The chain has TRBV21-1 and TRBJ1-4. TRBV21-1 is termed a pseudogene. CDR3 size: 19 residues. The DNA for the CDR3 is TGTGCCAGCAAAGCTTTGAGGACCTCGCGGGGGGCAACTAATGAAAAACTGTTTTTT. Translating it yields CASKALRTSRGATNEKLFF.

The chain joins TRBV5-1 to TRBJ2-7, with D possibly matching TRBD1 (6 bases). Trimming left V 4 bases short and J 0 bases short, with 14 bases between. Germline-derived CDR1 and CDR2 are SGHRS and YFSETQ. The CDR3 contains 15 residues. The CDR3 is CASSTGHTASYEQYF. CDR3 bases: TGCGCCAGCAGCACGGGACATACTGCCTCCTACGAGCAGTACTTC.

A single count supports this clone. The V and J genes are TRBV29-1 and TRBJ2-1; D is uncertain. The CDR3 totals 12 residues. Germline-derived CDR1 and CDR2 are SQVTM and ANQGSEA. V was shortened by 7 bases and J by 8 bases, with 15 bases between the two germline ends. The CDR3 sequence: CSAVTVADEQFF. Here the CDR3 DNA reads TGCAGCGCTGTGACTGTGGCGGATGAGCAGTTCTTC.

This clone was seen a few times. The rearrangement joins TRBV7-2 to TRBJ1-2, with D possibly matching TRBD1 (6 bases). The V end was cut by 6 bases, the J end by 4 bases, with 12 bases between. Germline CDR1 reads SGHTA; CDR2 reads FQGNSA. The CDR3 has 13 residues. This CDR3 is CASSAGATYGYTF. The CDR3 DNA reads TGTGCCAGCAGTGCGGGGGCGACCTATGGCTACACCTTC.

The chain combines TRBV7-2 with TRBJ1-1; TRBD1 might be the D (6 bases). Trimming shortened V by 2 bases and J by 1 base, and 11 bases separated the two germline ends. CDR1 is SGHTA and CDR2 is FQGNSA in the germline V gene. This CDR3 comprises 15 residues. The chain's CDR3 is CASSLLGAPNTEAFF. The CDR3 coding sequence is TGTGCCAGCAGCTTACTGGGGGCGCCGAACACTGAAGCTTTCTTT.

V is TRBV7-8 and J is TRBJ2-5; 10 bases align to TRBD2. This CDR3 contains 14 residues. V shed 3 bases and J 7 bases; nucleotides not matched to a gene: 5. CDR1 is SGHVS and CDR2 is FQNEAQ in the germline V gene. The CDR3 region has the DNA TGTGCCAGCAGCTTCGGACTAGCGGACGGGACCCAGTACTTC. Translating it yields CASSFGLADGTQYF.

This sequence joins TRBV5-1 and TRBJ2-3, with 11 bases fitting TRBD2. V was pared by 0 bases and J by 9 bases, with 15 bases of the junction left unmatched. The CDR3 is 18 residues long. The V gene's germline CDR1 is SGHRS and CDR2 YFSETQ. CDR3 DNA sequence: TGCGCCAGCAGCTTGGGGTCGATAGCGGGGGGGAGGCGCAGCACGCAGTATTTT. Residues: CASSLGSIAGGRRSTQYF.

This clone was picked up a small number of times. The chain has TRBV10-3 and TRBJ2-3; weak D call: TRBD2 (5 bases). CDR3 size: 14 residues. Germline assignment: CDR1 ENHRY and CDR2 SYGVKD. V gave up 2 bases and J gave up 4 bases, with 10 bases separating them. This chain's CDR3 is CAISEPRLPDTQYF. The CDR3 DNA follows: TGTGCCATCAGTGAGCCTCGACTACCAGATACGCAGTATTTT.

The V gene is TRBV5-5, the J gene TRBJ2-7; the match to TRBD1 covers 7 bases. This CDR3 has 14 residues. Trimming at V came to 4 bases and at J to 4 bases, leaving 8 bases not matched to a gene. Germline-derived CDR1 and CDR2 are SGHKS and YYEKEE (reference sequence). CDR3 residues: CASSRQGSLYEQYF. CDR3 coding DNA: TGTGCCAGCAGCCGACAGGGAAGTCTATACGAGCAGTACTTC.

In its sample, this clone was seen once. The CDR3 here is CASSSPRGSSYEQYF. For the CDR3, the DNA is TGTGCCAGTAGTAGCCCCCGCGGGAGCTCCTACGAGCAGTACTTC. The rearrangement uses TRBV19 and TRBJ2-7, with 7 bases lining up with TRBD2. The CDR3 length is 15 residues. Germline CDR1 LNHDA, CDR2 SQIVND (reference sequence). The V segment lost 4 bases and the J segment 0 bases; nucleotides outside the gene matches: 6.

The chain is built from TRBV18 and TRBJ2-7, with 10 bases matching TRBD2. Germline loops: CDR1 KGHSH, CDR2 LQKENI. The CDR3 is 15 amino acids. V shed 5 bases, J shed 2 bases, and the junction held 6 bases outside the gene matches. The CDR3 DNA sequence: TGTGCCAGCTCAGAAAATAGCGGGGGGACCTACGAGCAGTACTTC. It specifies CASSENSGGTYEQYF.

This sequence joins TRBV27 and TRBJ1-1; D might be TRBD1 (6 bases). Germline-derived CDR1 and CDR2 are MNHEY and SMNVEV (reference sequence). There are 14 residues in the CDR3. V gave up 5 bases and J gave up 0 bases, with 10 bases separating them. The CDR3 DNA sequence: TGTGCCAGCAGTGTACAGGGTTTGAACACTGAAGCTTTCTTT. Amino acids: CASSVQGLNTEAFF.

The gene calls are TRBV10-3 and TRBJ2-2; 7 bases are a match to TRBD1. The CDR3 length is 13 residues. Germline assignment: CDR1 ENHRY and CDR2 SYGVKD. The trim removed 7 bases at V and 6 bases at J, leaving 5 bases unmatched. CDR3: CAIKNRGPGELFF. The CDR3 coding sequence is TGTGCCATCAAAAACAGGGGACCCGGGGAGCTGTTTTTT.

V and J are TRBV6-6 and TRBJ1-2; possible D gene TRBD1, 6 bases. Trimming removed 7 bases from V and 7 bases from J, with 22 bases in between. Germline CDR1 is MNHNY and CDR2 is SVGAGI (reference sequence). The CDR3 runs to 15 residues. The CDR3 loop is CASTSQIGTTSGYTF. The CDR3 DNA reads TGTGCCAGCACCTCTCAGATTGGGACAACTTCTGGCTACACCTTC.

This clone was counted only a few times. The chain combines TRBV10-3 with TRBJ1-3, with D possibly being TRBD1 (5 bases). Germline V gene data show CDR1 as ENHRY and CDR2 as SYGVKD. The germline V and J ends were trimmed by 7 bases and 1 base, with 8 bases remaining between them. The CDR3 runs 13 residues. The CDR3 protein is CAITQGSGNTIYF. CDR3 coding DNA: TGTGCCATCACGCAGGGTTCTGGAAACACCATATATTTT.

The chain couples TRBV5-1 to TRBJ2-7, with TRBD2 as a possible D gene (5 bases). CDR3 length equals 17 residues. The V gene's germline CDR1 is SGHRS and CDR2 YFSETQ. Trimming took 0 bases from V and 1 from J, leaving 17 bases between them. Here the CDR3 reads CASSLGLITRDSYEQYF. The CDR3 DNA sequence: TGCGCCAGCAGCTTGGGACTGATTACCCGGGATTCCTACGAGCAGTACTTC. Full variable domain (outside the CDR3, taken from reference TRBV5-1 and TRBJ2-7): KAGVTQTPRYLIKTRGQQVTLSCSPISGHRSVSWYQQTPGQGLQFLFEYFSETQRNKGNFPGRFSGRQFSNSRSEMNVSTLELGDSALYLCASSLGLITRDSYEQYFGPGTRLTVT.